A few counts support the clone carrying this T cell receptor (beta chain). Its target is unknown. This entry belongs to a study of response to subunit inactivated influenza vaccine. Study observations and caveats: Authors suggested few new T cells are recruited by each seasonal influenza vaccination.

The germline CDR1 and CDR2 sequences are SGHRS and YFSETQ. The CDR3 is 13 amino acids. The V gene lost 4 bases and the J gene lost 2 bases, with 9 bases spanning the gap. TCRdb reanalysed the RT-PCR reads using MiXCR and keeps one entry per CDR3 protein. The sample holds about half a million distinct CDR3 sequences; about 25% are singletons and the top ten take over 1.5%. The receptor was isolated from a man between 45 and 60 years old who received an inactivated influenza vaccine. The chain recombines TRBV5-1 with TRBJ1-2; D unclear. Sequenced material: CD4+ T cells sorted from PBMCs, taken about 5 days after vaccination. CDR3 sequence: CASSPEGNYGYTF. CDR3 nucleotides: TGCGCCAGCAGCCCGGAAGGAAACTATGGCTACACCTTC.